This T cell receptor (beta chain) originates from a study of T cell changes during pregnancy in multiple sclerosis. J gave up 4 bases and V 11 bases, and 3 bases lay outside the gene matches. The CDR3 covers 12 residues. CDR1 and CDR2 (germline): MNHEY, SVGAGI. The protocol was immunoSEQ multiplex PCR, while the TCRdb copy is restricted to in-frame clones and leaves out a portion. The repertoire holds 35,000 to 45,000 clones, under 90% seen once, with about 4.5% in the top ten. The specimen was peripheral blood, collected in the second trimester of pregnancy. The chain links TRBV6-5 to TRBJ2-2; 8 nucleotides match TRBD1. This TCR derives from a female donor in good health, enrolled as a control in a pregnancy study. The CDR3, as DNA: TGTGCCTGCGACAGGGGCACCGGGGAGCTGTTTTTT. Amino acids: CACDRGTGELFF.